The present T cell receptor (beta chain) was sequenced within a study of PD-1 blockade in classical Hodgkin lymphoma (dated by TCRdb to 2018 to 2021). About the full investigation: Nivolumab dosing was 3 mg/kg intravenously every 2 weeks, continuing until either disease progression or unacceptable toxicity. A peripheral blood immune signature of response to PD-1 blockade in classical Hodgkin lymphoma was defined using TCR beta sequencing and CyTOF. Beyond this particular receptor, the publication reports: Among trial patients, those achieving complete response had baseline diversity similar to that of newly diagnosed patients, while diversity was significantly lower in partial responders and progressors. By C4D1, a significant rise was seen in CD4+ TCR diversity but not in CD8+ TCR diversity (p=0.0027 vs p=0.16), and the rise was most apparent among complete responders (p=0.02). Lower diversity was seen in patients whose nivolumab began less than 1 year after ASCT, and these patients were left out of later analyses so that immune reconstitution would not confound the results. Baseline TCR diversity was reported as lower in newly diagnosed patients than in healthy donors, and lower still in relapsed/refractory patients. The study was limited to a single clinical trial cohort, and causes of repertoire differences, possibly disease activity or prior therapy, remained undefined.

Notes on this clone: Its specific antigen is unknown. No base-level quality is on record; no much larger clone is a single base apart.

The Qiagen DNeasy kit was used to extract genomic DNA both from unsorted PBMCs and from the negatively selected CD4+ and CD8+ fractions. Amplification of TCR beta CDR3 regions was done by immunoSEQ multiplex PCR with primers that anneal to V and J segments. A synthetic immune receptor repertoire was used to minimize amplification bias, and any residual bias was removed computationally once sequencing was done. Per the authors' processing: Repertoire diversity was quantified as the Shannon entropy index using custom Python scripts. The unsorted, CD4+ and CD8+ repertoires were each analyzed separately, with the exception of combined analyses, where CD4+ and CD8+ sequences were merged in silico. Clonal expansion was defined as at least a 2-fold frequency increase after treatment relative to C1D1, with a pseudocount of 0.5 for undetected baseline clones. Clones with 0 or 1 copy at C1D1 were classified as singleton clones, and clones with 2 or more copies were classified as non-singleton clones. Clones expanded in unsorted samples were labelled as CD4+, CD8+ or unknown by matching protein sequences in sorted samples from the same patient. Wilcoxon tests were applied to paired samples to test diversity changes from C1D1 to C4D1. TCRdb provides this immuneACCESS table in a form limited to in-frame rearrangements. Some clones are lacking; in checked studies, under half of them reflect an unresolved V gene, and why the rest are absent is not known. V, J and clone size reflect that table, while D and trimming were determined from the DNA. The sample table contains roughly 38,000 clones; only one count was recorded for 86% of them. The ten largest account for around 5% of the sample.

The meaning of the sample's time point label: cycle 2 day 1 (C2D1) of nivolumab. Every trial patient had relapsed after autologous stem cell transplantation, and cohorts A, B and C differed in prior brentuximab vedotin exposure. The trial cohort was composed of approximately 60 patients with relapsed/refractory classical Hodgkin lymphoma, for whom complete response, partial response or progressive disease was recorded as best overall response. In the multi-cohort phase II CheckMate 205 trial, trial patients received single-agent nivolumab. An independent review committee assessed best overall response by applying the 2007 International Working Group response criteria. PBMCs from the trial were collected at three points: immediately before nivolumab initiation (C1D1), and during therapy at cycle 2 day 1 and cycle 4 day 1. Peripheral blood was collected in 8 mL Vacutainer Cell Preparation Tubes, from which PBMCs were isolated by centrifugation and then cryopreserved.

Cut back by 5 bases and 3 bases, the V and J ends lie 7 bases apart. The CDR3 measures 12 amino acids from cysteine to phenylalanine. Only CDR3 DNA is held: 36 bases, read in frame from base 1. CDR1 and CDR2 are read off the germline V gene (reference sequence) as SEHNR and FQNEAQ. Source: peripheral blood mononuclear cells (PBMCs), taken before the second cycle of nivolumab. The chain is encoded by TRBV7-9 joined to TRBJ1-2; no D segment can be confidently identified. The source is a human donor with classical Hodgkin lymphoma. The nucleotide sequence is TGTGCCAGCAGCCAGAGGGACTATGGCTACACCTTC. This codes for CASSQRDYGYTF.